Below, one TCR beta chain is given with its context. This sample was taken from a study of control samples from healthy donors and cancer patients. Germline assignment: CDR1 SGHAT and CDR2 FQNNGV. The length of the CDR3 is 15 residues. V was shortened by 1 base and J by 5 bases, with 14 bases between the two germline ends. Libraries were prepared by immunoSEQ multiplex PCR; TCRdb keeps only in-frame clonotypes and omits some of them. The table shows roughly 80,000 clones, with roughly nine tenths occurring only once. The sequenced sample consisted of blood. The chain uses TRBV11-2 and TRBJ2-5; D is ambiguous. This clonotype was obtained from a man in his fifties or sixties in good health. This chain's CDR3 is CASSLGGAGLETQYF. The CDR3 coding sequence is TGTGCCAGCAGCTTAGGAGGAGCCGGGTTGGAGACCCAGTACTTC.